These T cell receptor beta chains were read from a single sample in a study of OX40 agonist ivuxolimab in advanced cancers. Using immunoSEQ multiplex PCR, the repertoire was profiled, and TCRdb retains in-frame clones only, with some absent. The data hold approximately 56,000 clones, with less than 90% observed a single time. The sample in question was CD4+ or CD8+ T cells sorted from blood, obtained in a trial of the OX40 agonist ivuxolimab. Every receptor here comes from an adult with an advanced solid tumor such as melanoma, head and neck, liver or kidney cancer. CDR3s include the opening cysteine and the closing phenylalanine or tryptophan. The order of the fields is D gene, J gene, V gene, clone size, CDR3 protein, CDR3 DNA. A D gene is named only where the DNA matches it firmly. Expanded clones get a size class; other rows say once, few or many, or leave the size out.

>.|TRBJ2-5|TRBV7-9|.
CASSPTDSRQETQYF
TGTGCCAGCAGCCCCACGGACAGTCGGCAAGAGACCCAGTACTTC
>.|TRBJ2-1|TRBV28|.
CASSTTGSFLHEQFF
TGTGCCAGCAGTACCACAGGGTCCTTCCTCCATGAGCAGTTCTTC
>TRBD1|TRBJ2-7|TRBV5-1|.
CASSFGTGDLYSYEQYF
TGCGCCAGCAGCTTCGGGACAGGGGACCTTTACTCCTACGAGCAGTACTTC
>TRBD1|TRBJ2-7|TRBV19|.
CASSSLRTGGDEQYF
TGTGCCAGTAGTTCACTTAGGACAGGGGGCGACGAGCAGTACTTC
>.|TRBJ2-3|TRBV7-6|.
CASRWGEDTQYF
TGTGCCAGCAGGTGGGGGGAGGATACGCAGTATTTT
>TRBD2|TRBJ2-3|TRBV27|once
CASSFTLDSGGPDTQYF
TGTGCCAGCAGTTTCACCTTGGATAGCGGGGGGCCAGATACGCAGTATTTT
>.|TRBJ2-7|TRBV7-6|.
CASSLAGHSEYYEQYF
TGTGCCAGCAGCTTAGCGGGGCACTCTGAGTACTACGAGCAGTACTTC
>.|TRBJ1-1|TRBV6-1|.
CASSIRNSPRAEAFF
TGTGCCAGCAGTATCAGGAACAGCCCTAGGGCTGAAGCTTTCTTT
>.|TRBJ2-2|TRBV7-9|.
CASSLSREDTGELFF
TGTGCCAGCAGCTTAAGCAGGGAGGATACCGGGGAGCTGTTTTTT
>.|TRBJ1-1|TRBV19|.
CASTPTGWFDSFF
TGTGCCAGTACTCCGACTGGGTGGTTTGACAGTTTCTTT